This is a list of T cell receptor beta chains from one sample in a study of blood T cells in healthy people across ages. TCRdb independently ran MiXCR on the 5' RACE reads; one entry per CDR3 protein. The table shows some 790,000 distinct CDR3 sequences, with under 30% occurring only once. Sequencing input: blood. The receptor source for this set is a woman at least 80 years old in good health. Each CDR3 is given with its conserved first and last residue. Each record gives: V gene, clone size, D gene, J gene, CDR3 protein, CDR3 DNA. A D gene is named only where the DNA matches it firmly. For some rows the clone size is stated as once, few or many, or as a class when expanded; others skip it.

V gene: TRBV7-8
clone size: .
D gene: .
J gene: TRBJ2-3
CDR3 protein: CASGTREPPDTQYF
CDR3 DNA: TGTGCCAGCGGCACCCGGGAGCCCCCAGATACGCAGTATTTT

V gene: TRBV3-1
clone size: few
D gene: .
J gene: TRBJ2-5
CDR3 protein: CASSQGEVGETQYF
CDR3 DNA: TGTGCCAGCAGCCAAGGGGAAGTAGGGGAGACCCAGTACTTC

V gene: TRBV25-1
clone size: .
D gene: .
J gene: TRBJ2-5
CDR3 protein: CASSEYRSGGETQYF
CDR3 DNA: TGTGCCAGCAGTGAATATAGATCCGGGGGTGAGACCCAGTACTTC

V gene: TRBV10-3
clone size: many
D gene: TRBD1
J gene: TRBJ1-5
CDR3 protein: CAISEQGGDQPQHF
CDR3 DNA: TGTGCCATCAGTGAACAGGGGGGAGATCAGCCCCAGCATTTT

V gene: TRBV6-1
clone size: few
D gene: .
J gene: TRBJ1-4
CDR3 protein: CASSERKGSGEKLFF
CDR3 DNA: TGTGCCAGCAGTGAAAGAAAGGGATCCGGTGAAAAACTGTTTTTT

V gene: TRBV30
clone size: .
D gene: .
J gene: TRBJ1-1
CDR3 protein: CAWSRGRTMNTEAFF
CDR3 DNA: TGTGCCTGGAGCAGGGGCAGGACCATGAACACTGAAGCTTTCTTT

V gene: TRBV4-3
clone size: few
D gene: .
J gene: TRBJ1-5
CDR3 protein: CASSEGVFGNQPQHF
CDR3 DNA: TGCGCCAGCAGCGAGGGGGTTTTCGGCAATCAGCCCCAGCATTTT

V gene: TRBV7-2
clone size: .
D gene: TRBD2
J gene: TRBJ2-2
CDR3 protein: CASSLAGGRGTGERFF
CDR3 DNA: TGTGCCAGCAGCTTAGCGGGAGGGAGGGGCACCGGGGAGCGGTTTTTT

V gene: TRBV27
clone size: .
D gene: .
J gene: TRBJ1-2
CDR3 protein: CAGSLSPLPGTKYGYTF
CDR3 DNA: TGTGCCGGCAGTTTATCTCCCTTGCCCGGGACAAAATATGGCTACACCTTC

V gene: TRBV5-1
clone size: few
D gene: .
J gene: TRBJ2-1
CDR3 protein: CASSSTLGPAGEETQFF
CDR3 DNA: TGCGCCAGCAGCTCCACCCTGGGACCAGCAGGGGAAGAGACCCAGTTCTTC

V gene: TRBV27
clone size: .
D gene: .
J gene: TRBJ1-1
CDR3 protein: CASSRNSQGNTEAFF
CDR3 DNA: TGTGCCAGCAGTCGAAATAGCCAGGGAAACACTGAAGCTTTCTTT

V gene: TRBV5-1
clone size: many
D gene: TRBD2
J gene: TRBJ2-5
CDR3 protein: CASSLGQLAGSQETQYF
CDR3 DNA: TGCGCCAGCAGCTTGGGCCAACTAGCGGGATCCCAAGAGACCCAGTACTTC

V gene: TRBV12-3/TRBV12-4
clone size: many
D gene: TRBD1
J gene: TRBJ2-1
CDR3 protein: CASSRLGQGDEQFF
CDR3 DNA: TGTGCCAGCAGTCGCTTGGGACAGGGCGATGAGCAGTTCTTC

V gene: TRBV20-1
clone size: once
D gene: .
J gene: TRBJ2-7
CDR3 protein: CSASPRGWVSDEQYF
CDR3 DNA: TGCAGTGCTTCCCCTCGAGGTTGGGTTTCAGACGAGCAGTACTTC

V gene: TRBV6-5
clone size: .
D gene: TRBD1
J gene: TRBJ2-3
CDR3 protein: CASSYPRRTDRGDVDTQYF
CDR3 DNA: TGTGCCAGCAGTTACCCCCGAAGGACGGACAGGGGAGATGTAGATACGCAGTATTTT

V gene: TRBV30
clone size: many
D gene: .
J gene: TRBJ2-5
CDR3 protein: CAWSGPVAPGTEETQYF
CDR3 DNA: TGTGCCTGGAGTGGCCCGGTAGCCCCCGGGACGGAAGAGACCCAGTACTTC

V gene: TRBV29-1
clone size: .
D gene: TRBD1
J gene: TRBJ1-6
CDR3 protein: CSVRLGTDNSPLHF
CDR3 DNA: TGCAGCGTTAGACTAGGGACAGATAATTCACCCCTCCACTTT

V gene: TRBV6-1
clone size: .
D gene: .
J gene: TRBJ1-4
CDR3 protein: CASISSINEKLFF
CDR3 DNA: TGTGCCAGCATTTCGTCTATTAATGAAAAACTGTTTTTT

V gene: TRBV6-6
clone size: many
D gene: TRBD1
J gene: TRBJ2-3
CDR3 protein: CASSGLGQGSDTQYF
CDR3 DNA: TGTGCCAGCAGTGGCTTGGGACAGGGGTCAGATACGCAGTATTTT

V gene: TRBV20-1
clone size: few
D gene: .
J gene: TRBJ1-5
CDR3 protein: CSASFQGRGNQPQHF
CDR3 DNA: TGCAGTGCTAGTTTCCAGGGCCGAGGCAATCAGCCCCAGCATTTT

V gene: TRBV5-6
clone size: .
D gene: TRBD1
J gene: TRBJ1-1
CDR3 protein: CASSKATGEAFF
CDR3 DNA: TGTGCCAGCAGCAAGGCGACAGGGGAGGCTTTCTTT

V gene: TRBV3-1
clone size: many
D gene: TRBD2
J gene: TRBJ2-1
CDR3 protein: CASSPSGPEQFF
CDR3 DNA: TGTGCCAGCAGTCCTAGCGGGCCCGAGCAGTTCTTC

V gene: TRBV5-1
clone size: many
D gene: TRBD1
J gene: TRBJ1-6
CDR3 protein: CASSLGQGANSPLHF
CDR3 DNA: TGTGCCAGCAGCTTGGGGCAGGGGGCGAATTCACCCCTCCACTTT

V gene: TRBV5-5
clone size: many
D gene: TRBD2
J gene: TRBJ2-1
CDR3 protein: CASSLPGGPYNEQFF
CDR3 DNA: TGTGCCAGCAGCTTGCCGGGGGGACCATACAATGAGCAGTTCTTC

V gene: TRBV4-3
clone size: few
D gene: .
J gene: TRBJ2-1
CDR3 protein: CASSGGNLGDYNEQFF
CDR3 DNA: TGCGCCAGCAGTGGTGGAAACCTGGGAGATTACAATGAGCAGTTCTTC

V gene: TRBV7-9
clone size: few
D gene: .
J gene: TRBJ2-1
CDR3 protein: CASSLAATGLVNNEQFF
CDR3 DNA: TGTGCCAGCAGCTTAGCTGCTACAGGGCTGGTCAACAATGAGCAGTTCTTC

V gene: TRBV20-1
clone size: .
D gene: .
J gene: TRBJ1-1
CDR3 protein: CSTRSRGLTEAFF
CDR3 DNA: TGCAGTACCCGGTCTCGCGGACTCACTGAAGCTTTCTTT

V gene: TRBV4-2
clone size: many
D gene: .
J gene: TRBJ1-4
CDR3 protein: CASSREGSTNEKLFF
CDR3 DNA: TGTGCCAGCAGCCGAGAGGGGTCCACTAATGAAAAACTGTTTTTT

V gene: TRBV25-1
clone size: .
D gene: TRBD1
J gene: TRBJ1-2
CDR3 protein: CASSGWTGSVDGYTF
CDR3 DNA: TGTGCCAGCAGTGGTTGGACAGGGAGTGTGGATGGCTACACCTTC

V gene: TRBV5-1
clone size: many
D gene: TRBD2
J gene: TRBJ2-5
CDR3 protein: CASSLWTSGGRETQYF
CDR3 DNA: TGCGCCAGCAGCCTCTGGACTAGCGGGGGCCGGGAGACCCAGTACTTC

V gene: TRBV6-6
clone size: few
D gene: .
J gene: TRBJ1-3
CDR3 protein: CASSTRNGQNGNTIYF
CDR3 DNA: TGTGCCAGCAGCACCCGGAACGGACAGAATGGAAACACCATATATTTT

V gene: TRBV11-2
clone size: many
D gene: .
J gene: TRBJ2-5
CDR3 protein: CASSPSPGTQETQYF
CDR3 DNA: TGTGCCAGCAGCCCCAGTCCGGGGACCCAAGAGACCCAGTACTTC

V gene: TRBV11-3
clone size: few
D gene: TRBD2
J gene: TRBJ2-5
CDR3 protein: CASSLGSGATETQYF
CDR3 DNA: TGTGCCAGCAGCTTAGGAAGCGGGGCCACGGAGACCCAGTACTTC

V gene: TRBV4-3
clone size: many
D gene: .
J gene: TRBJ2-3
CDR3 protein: CASSQGPFTDTQYF
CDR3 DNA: TGCGCCAGCAGCCAAGGACCGTTCACAGATACGCAGTATTTT

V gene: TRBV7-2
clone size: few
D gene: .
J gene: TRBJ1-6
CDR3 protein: CASSSWARGSSPLHF
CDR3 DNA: TGTGCCAGCAGCTCTTGGGCTCGGGGGAGTTCACCCCTCCACTTT

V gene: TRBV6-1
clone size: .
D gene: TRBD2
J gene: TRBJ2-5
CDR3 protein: CASSQGLAGPRYNEQYF
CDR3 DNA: TGTGCCAGCAGCCAGGGACTAGCGGGGCCTCGCTACAATGAGCAGTACTTC

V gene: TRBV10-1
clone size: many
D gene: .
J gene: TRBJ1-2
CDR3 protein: CASSESISAPEGYTF
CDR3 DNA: TGCGCCAGCAGTGAGTCGATTAGTGCTCCGGAGGGCTACACCTTC

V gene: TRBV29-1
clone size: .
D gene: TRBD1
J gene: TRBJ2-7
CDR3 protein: CSVEGPTGRWGEQYF
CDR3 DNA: TGCAGCGTTGAAGGGCCGACAGGGCGCTGGGGGGAGCAGTACTTC

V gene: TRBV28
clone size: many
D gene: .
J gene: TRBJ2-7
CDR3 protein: CAIGWRGHSYEQYF
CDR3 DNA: TGTGCCATCGGATGGAGGGGCCATTCCTACGAGCAGTACTTC

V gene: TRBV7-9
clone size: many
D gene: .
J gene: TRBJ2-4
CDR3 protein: CASSLAGAKNIQYF
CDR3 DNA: TGTGCCAGCAGCTTAGCAGGAGCCAAAAACATTCAGTACTTC

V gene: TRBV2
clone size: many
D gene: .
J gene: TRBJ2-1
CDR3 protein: CASSQSGDEQFF
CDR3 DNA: TGTGCCAGCAGCCAATCCGGGGATGAGCAGTTCTTC

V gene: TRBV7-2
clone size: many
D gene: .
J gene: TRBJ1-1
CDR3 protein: CASSLLAVLGARVNTEAFF
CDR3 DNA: TGTGCCAGCAGCTTACTCGCAGTCCTGGGGGCTAGGGTGAACACTGAAGCTTTCTTT

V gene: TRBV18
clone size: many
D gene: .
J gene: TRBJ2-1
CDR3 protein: CASSPIVLAQYNEQFF
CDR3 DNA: TGTGCCAGCTCACCAATTGTCCTAGCGCAGTACAATGAGCAGTTCTTC

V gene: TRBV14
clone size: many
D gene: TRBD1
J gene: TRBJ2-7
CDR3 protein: CASSPTIGQGPYEQYF
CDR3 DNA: TGTGCCAGCAGCCCTACCATTGGACAGGGACCCTACGAGCAGTACTTC